This T cell receptor beta chain is drawn from a study of Graves' ophthalmopathy and Graves' hyperthyroidism. This clonotype has at least ten counts. The antigen remains undetermined. Each diagnosis was determined on the basis of clinical symptoms, serum thyroxine, TRAb, thyroid ultrasound and orbital computed tomography. RNA transcripts served as template for amplifying TCR beta CDR3 sequences. In the first round, RT-PCR was carried out with HTBI primers, and a multiplex PCR formed the second round. Each CDR3 protein is one row after TCRdb ran MiXCR on the multiplex PCR reads. This table has 900,000 to 1,200,000 distinct CDR3 sequences, 36% appearing once. The study, taken as a whole, reports: As the model predicted ophthalmopathy progression, it achieved a sensitivity of around 71% and a specificity of 72.22%. Detected in blood as well were most expanded thyroid clonotypes with frequency above 0.001.

The CDR3 consists of 14 residues. V was pared by 1 base and J by 7 bases, with 6 bases of the junction left unmatched. In germline, CDR1 is LNHNV, CDR2 YYDKDF (reference sequence). The V call is TRBV15, the J call TRBJ2-5; 7 bases are a match to TRBD2. The sequence was collected from an adult man with Graves' hyperthyroidism. The sequenced sample was peripheral blood or thyroid tissue (not recorded which). The CDR3 nucleotides are TGTGCCACCAGCAGAGTTGATGCTAGCGGGACCCAGTACTTC. Amino acid sequence: CATSRVDASGTQYF. The complete variable domain, with remaining parts taken from reference TRBV15 and TRBJ2-5, reads DAMVIQNPRYQVTQFGKPVTLSCSQTLNHNVMYWYQQKSSQAPKLLFHYYDKDFNNEADTPDNFQSRRPNTSFCFLDIRSPGLGDTAMYLCATSRVDASGTQYFGPGTRLLVL.